These T cell receptor beta chains were read from a single sample in a study of human T cells and chemical hapten exposure. TCRdb redid the calling of the RACE reads with MiXCR, one entry per CDR3 protein. This sample has roughly 48,000 distinct CDR3 sequences, with approximately 10% found just once. The sequencing used whole blood, collected in connection with sensitization to the hapten diphenylcyclopropenone (DPC). These TCRs come from a woman aged 40 to 50 with alopecia areata. Some clones in this sample may be carry-over from other donors' samples. Each CDR3 is given with its conserved first and last residue.

j_call v_call cdr3_aa
TRBJ2-3 TRBV25-1 CATGTWTSGSRDTQYF
TRBJ1-2 TRBV3-1 CASSQDPGRENTF
TRBJ2-6 TRBV29-1 CSVADSPSGANVLTF
TRBJ2-1 TRBV2 CASRGLAGGYNEQFF
TRBJ1-2 TRBV11-2 CASSRNREGYGYTF
TRBJ1-4 TRBV20-1 CSARDGSKEKLFF
TRBJ1-4 TRBV15 CATSTRAGARIANEKLFF
TRBJ1-5 TRBV10-2 CATAVTRSNQPQHF
TRBJ1-1 TRBV28 CASSPPRRGNTEAFF
TRBJ1-1 TRBV11-2 CASSLGQRLDAFF
TRBJ1-4 TRBV7-2 CASSLVGQAATNEKLFF
TRBJ2-7 TRBV3-1 CASSPPGAEQYF
TRBJ1-2 TRBV28 CASSTGVPYGYTF
TRBJ1-1 TRBV30 CAWSGQNTEAFF
TRBJ2-7 TRBV2 CASRDMDSYEQYF
TRBJ2-3 TRBV28 CASRPMGSGNPITDTQYF
TRBJ2-2 TRBV27 CASSLNTGALFF
TRBJ2-7 TRBV4-3 CASSLPGEQYF
TRBJ2-3 TRBV5-1 CASSLNPRRETSTDTQYF
TRBJ2-7 TRBV7-3 CASRNRNGGEQYF
TRBJ2-7 TRBV11-3 CASSRTGIPYEQYF
TRBJ2-5 TRBV20-1 CSARSRGGEETQYF
TRBJ1-2 TRBV19 CASSISGPGYGYTF
TRBJ1-1 TRBV28 CASSTQQDQTFF
TRBJ2-1 TRBV7-8 CASSSQVGTGGYNEQFF
TRBJ1-1 TRBV18 CASSLSGQVNTEAFF
TRBJ1-1 TRBV28 CASSWPGPAFF
TRBJ1-6 TRBV19 CASSGTGPAPLHF
TRBJ1-5 TRBV3-1 CASSHTGGGSQPQHF
TRBJ2-3 TRBV5-1 CASSLDGTPGGTDTQYF
TRBJ2-4 TRBV7-2 CASSLGGVGKNIQYF
TRBJ2-7 TRBV7-8 CASSSRTGVNYEQYF
TRBJ2-3 TRBV7-9 CASSPGQVLDTQYF
TRBJ1-2 TRBV6-5 CASSYSYRAGGNYGYTF
TRBJ2-5 TRBV7-9 CASSFRGLQYF
TRBJ2-7 TRBV18 CASSESTSARYEQYF
TRBJ2-1 TRBV28 CASSLLLAGNNEQFF
TRBJ1-5 TRBV28 CASSLYGGQGKVSNQPQHF
TRBJ1-1 TRBV12-3/TRBV12-4 CASSLAGEWSTEAFF
TRBJ1-1 TRBV10-3 CAISETTGKEAFF
TRBJ1-1 TRBV29-1 CSVEDKQGEAFF